Presented here are 5 T cell receptor beta chains from one specimen sequenced in a study of Ad26.COV2.S vaccination and SARS-CoV-2 variants. This sample's treatment: roughly 18 received Ad26.COV2.S at low or high dose, single or two shots; five or six received placebo; per-sample allocation not given. On day 63 after the first injection, vaccine and placebo recipients gave samples. Assay: immunoSEQ multiplex PCR; the TCRdb copy retains only in-frame clones and omits some. The sample has about 410,000 clones; about nine tenths are singletons. The source was peripheral blood, collected in a trial of Ad26.COV2.S vaccine versus placebo. These receptors were taken from a person aged 18-65 years who received the Ad26.COV2.S COVID-19 vaccine or a placebo.

The gene calls are TRBV10-3 and TRBJ2-1; tentatively, D is TRBD1 or TRBD2 (5 bases each). CDR1 is ENHRY, CDR2 SYGVKD, per germline. There are 17 residues in the CDR3. Deletions cut 2 bases from V and 6 bases from J, with 20 bases between. The CDR3 region has the DNA TGTGCCATCAGTGAGCAGGGAAGCGGAATTTTCATCAATGAGCAGTTCTTC. Translating it yields CAISEQGSGIFINEQFF.

The rearrangement uses TRBV4-3 and TRBJ2-7, with TRBD1 matching over 7 bases. The CDR3 is made up of 16 amino acids. V dropped 0 bases and J dropped 5; count of bases not matched to a gene: 10. CDR1 and CDR2 from the germline V gene are LGHNA and YSLEER. CDR3 residues: CASSQDFGDSGNEQYF. CDR3 bases: TGCGCCAGCAGCCAAGATTTTGGGGACAGTGGTAACGAGCAGTACTTC.

This chain uses TRBV6-6 with TRBJ1-5; a possible D gene is TRBD1 (5 bases). This CDR3 contains 14 residues. With 2 bases removed from V and 4 bases from J, the gap between germline ends came to 9 bases. Per germline, CDR1 MNHNY and CDR2 SVGAGI (reference sequence). In DNA, the CDR3 is TGTGCCAGCAGTTACGGTTCAGGGAATCAGCCCCAGCATTTT. This translates into CASSYGSGNQPQHF.

This clone was seen many times. J is TRBJ1-3 and V is TRBV6-2 or TRBV6-3, with D hard to call. The CDR3 loop spans 15 amino acids. CDR1 is MNHEY, CDR2 SVGEGT, per germline. V dropped 5 bases and J dropped 2 bases, with 13 bases sitting between them. This CDR3 reads CASSPVRATGNTIYF. Written as DNA, the CDR3 is TGTGCCAGCAGTCCGGTCCGGGCCACTGGAAACACCATATATTTT.

The CDR3 loop is CASSTGPYNEQFF. In nucleotides, the CDR3 is TGTGCCAGTAGTACGGGCCCCTACAATGAGCAGTTCTTC. The genes are TRBV19 and TRBJ2-1; D is undetermined. The CDR3 covers 13 residues. Germline CDR1 and CDR2: LNHDA and SQIVND (reference sequence). Trimming removed 4 bases at V and 2 bases at J, with 6 bases between.